These T cell receptor beta chains were read from a single sample in a study of blood T cell repertoires in COVID-19. Profiling relied on immunoSEQ multiplex PCR, and the TCRdb table lists in-frame clones only, not all of them. The sample gives 380,000 or so clones, roughly 86% of which show up once; around 2% is in the top ten. The sequencing sample was made of PBMCs or T cells enriched from blood (not recorded which). Source of these receptors: a woman between 35 and 50 years old with acute COVID-19. The CDR3 runs from the conserved cysteine through the conserved F or W. The D gene is left open where the match is weak. Not all rows give a size; the values are once, few, many and, for expanded clones, a class.

v_call	j_call	d_call	clone_size	cdr3_aa	cdr3_nt
TRBV7-8	TRBJ2-3	TRBD2	-	CASSLARSSGRDTQYF	TGTGCCAGCAGCTTAGCGAGGTCTAGCGGCCGAGATACGCAGTATTTT
TRBV30	TRBJ1-6	-	-	CAWDRQDSNSPLHF	TGTGCCTGGGACCGACAGGATAGCAATTCACCCCTCCACTTT
TRBV4-1	TRBJ2-3	-	-	CASSQDKQSVNTQYF	TGCGCCAGCAGCCAAGATAAACAGTCAGTAAATACGCAGTATTTT
TRBV7-8	TRBJ2-5	-	few	CASSLPSGGQETQYF	TGTGCCAGCAGCTTACCTTCCGGTGGTCAAGAGACCCAGTACTTC
TRBV19	TRBJ1-2	TRBD1	once	CASRGQVYGYTF	TGTGCCAGTAGAGGACAGGTCTATGGCTACACCTTC
TRBV2	TRBJ2-2	TRBD2	-	CASSDGLAGATGELFF	TGTGCCAGCAGTGACGGGCTAGCGGGGGCCACCGGGGAGCTGTTTTTT
TRBV19	TRBJ1-1	TRBD1	-	CASSKRDRGTEAFF	TGTGCCAGTAGTAAGCGGGACAGGGGAACTGAAGCTTTCTTT
TRBV4-2	TRBJ2-7	TRBD2	few	CASSQAPWSGGTEYEQYF	TGTGCCAGCAGCCAAGCCCCGTGGAGCGGGGGGACAGAGTACGAGCAGTACTTC
TRBV29-1	TRBJ1-3	-	-	CSVGQGNFLNSGNTIYF	TGCAGCGTTGGGCAGGGGAATTTTTTAAATTCTGGAAACACCATATATTTT
TRBV11-2	TRBJ1-6	-	-	CASSADGNYNSPLHF	TGTGCCAGCAGCGCAGACGGGAATTATAATTCACCCCTCCACTTT
TRBV6-5	TRBJ1-2	TRBD1	-	CASSPGTAVKITF	TGTGCCAGCAGTCCAGGGACAGCGGTTAAGATCACCTTC
TRBV5-1	TRBJ2-7	TRBD2	-	CASSLEGTSGISYEQYF	TGCGCCAGCAGCTTGGAAGGGACTAGCGGGATTTCCTACGAGCAGTACTTC
TRBV6-5	TRBJ1-6	-	-	CASTQGLRNSPLHF	TGTGCCAGCACCCAGGGGCTTCGAAATTCACCCCTCCACTTT
TRBV27	TRBJ2-1	TRBD2	-	CASKPSPGGLGEQFF	TGTGCCAGCAAGCCCTCACCGGGGGGGCTCGGTGAGCAGTTCTTC